The rows below give T cell receptor beta chains drawn from one sample of a study of blood T cell repertoires in COVID-19. Measured with immunoSEQ multiplex PCR; TCRdb has only the in-frame clones, and not every one. The top ten clones hold about 10% of a sample with around 140,000 clones, around 83% of them seen once. Sequencing was performed on peripheral blood. The receptors were gathered from a man between 60 and 75 years old with active or convalescent COVID-19. Each CDR3 is given with its conserved first and last residue. A D gene is named only where the DNA matches it firmly. For some rows the clone size is stated as once, few or many, or as a class when expanded; others skip it.

J gene	D gene	clone size	V gene	CDR3 DNA	CDR3 protein
TRBJ1-1	NA	NA	TRBV30	TGTGCCTGGAGTCCTTTAACTGAAGCTTTCTTT	CAWSPLTEAFF
TRBJ2-7	TRBD1	NA	TRBV7-9	TGTGCCAGCAGCTCGCTCGTGGACAGGGCGGGGTACGAGCAGTACTTC	CASSSLVDRAGYEQYF
TRBJ1-2	NA	NA	TRBV19	TGTGCCAGTAGTATAAAGGTACGGCAGGGTGGAGGCTACACCTTC	CASSIKVRQGGGYTF
TRBJ1-1	TRBD1	NA	TRBV2	TGTGCCAGCATCTGGACAGGGAACACTGAAGCTTTCTTT	CASIWTGNTEAFF
TRBJ2-7	TRBD2	NA	TRBV30	TGTGCCTGGAGTGTACGGATTAGCGGGGGGCTCTACGAGCAGTACTTC	CAWSVRISGGLYEQYF
TRBJ1-5	NA	few	TRBV4-1	TGCGCCAGCAGCCCCTCAGGGGCTCCTCCCCAGCATTTT	CASSPSGAPPQHF
TRBJ1-1	NA	NA	TRBV3-1/TRBV3-2	TGTGCCAGCAGCCCTATAACGGGGAACACTGAAGCTTTCTTT	CASSPITGNTEAFF
TRBJ1-2	TRBD1	NA	TRBV14	TGTGCCAGCAGCCCGCCAGGGACAGCGAACTATGGCTACACCTTC	CASSPPGTANYGYTF
TRBJ1-1	TRBD1	NA	TRBV10-3	TGTGCCATCAGTCCGGGGACAGGGTACTCTGAAGCTTTCTTT	CAISPGTGYSEAFF
TRBJ2-1	TRBD2	once	TRBV25-1	TGTGCCAGCAGTGATCCACTTGGGGGGAGGGCCAATGAGCAGTTCTTC	CASSDPLGGRANEQFF
TRBJ2-7	NA	few	TRBV3-1/TRBV3-2	TGTGCCAGCAGCCAATCGGACAGCCTCAGCTCCTACGAGCAGTACTTC	CASSQSDSLSSYEQYF
TRBJ1-4	TRBD1	NA	TRBV5-5	TGTGCCAGCAGCTCCCCGACAGGGCTTAATGAAAAACTGTTTTTT	CASSSPTGLNEKLFF
TRBJ2-1	TRBD2	NA	TRBV4-3	TGCGCCAGCAGCCACGCCCTTGGGCTAGCGGGGGGCGACAATGAGCAGTTCTTC	CASSHALGLAGGDNEQFF
TRBJ2-5	NA	NA	TRBV24-1	TGTGCCACCAGTGATCGGGGACTTCTCAAAGAGACCCAGTACTTC	CATSDRGLLKETQYF
TRBJ2-1	NA	NA	TRBV6-5	TGTGCCAGCACGGGCGGGACTGAGCAGTTCTTC	CASTGGTEQFF
TRBJ1-3	NA	NA	TRBV5-1	TGCGCCAGCAGCCTAGACGGTCTTCGGAACACCATATATTTT	CASSLDGLRNTIYF
TRBJ2-5	TRBD1	NA	TRBV9	TGTGCCAGCAGCGTAGAAGGGGGCGGAGAGACCCAGTACTTC	CASSVEGGGETQYF
TRBJ2-1	TRBD1	NA	TRBV14	TGTGCCAGCAGCCAAAGGACAGGGGTGGTCAATGAGCAGTTCTTC	CASSQRTGVVNEQFF
TRBJ2-2	TRBD1	NA	TRBV5-4	TGTGCCAGCAGCGCGGACAGGGCCGGGGAGCTGTTTTTT	CASSADRAGELFF
TRBJ1-1	NA	NA	TRBV13	TGTGCCAGCAGCTTTGAACAGGGGAACACTGAAGCTTTCTTT	CASSFEQGNTEAFF
TRBJ1-4	NA	few	TRBV2	TGTGCCAGCCTGGAGAGGGAAAAACTGTTTTTT	CASLEREKLFF
TRBJ1-1	NA	once	TRBV9	TGTGCCAGCAGCATCCTTTACACTGAAGCTTTCTTT	CASSILYTEAFF
TRBJ2-3	TRBD2	NA	TRBV11-3	TGTGCCAGCCGAAGTAGCGGGGGCACAGATACGCAGTATTTT	CASRSSGGTDTQYF
TRBJ1-2	NA	few	TRBV14	TGTGCCAGCAGCATCCGGGCGGGGGGCTACACCTTC	CASSIRAGGYTF
TRBJ1-1	NA	NA	TRBV10-1	TGCGCCAGCAGTGAGTCGGGCCCGACTGAAGCTTTCTTT	CASSESGPTEAFF
TRBJ2-1	NA	NA	TRBV11-3	TGTGCCAGCAGCGGCCGGGACTGGAACAATGAGCAGTTCTTC	CASSGRDWNNEQFF
TRBJ2-1	TRBD1	NA	TRBV6-6	TGTGCCAGCAGCCTAGGTAGCGCAGGGGGACACAATGAGCAGTTCTTC	CASSLGSAGGHNEQFF
TRBJ2-1	NA	NA	TRBV7-8	TGTGCCAGCAGCCCTGTCAGCGATGAGCAGTTCTTC	CASSPVSDEQFF
TRBJ2-1	TRBD1	NA	TRBV6-2/TRBV6-3	TGTGCCAGCAGTTTCCACCCGACAGGGACCGTCATCGATGAGCAGTTCTTC	CASSFHPTGTVIDEQFF
TRBJ1-2	NA	NA	TRBV18	TGTGCCAGCTCACGGCAGGCCACTAACTATGGCTACACCTTC	CASSRQATNYGYTF
TRBJ1-6	TRBD1	NA	TRBV11-3	TGTGCCAGCGGACAGGGATTACGCTCACCCCTCCACTTT	CASGQGLRSPLHF
TRBJ1-4	NA	NA	TRBV4-3	TGCGCCAGCAGCCCCCGGGACGGGAGGCTGGAAAAACTGTTTTTT	CASSPRDGRLEKLFF
TRBJ2-3	NA	NA	TRBV9	TGTGCCAGCAGCGTAGAAGGCAGGGGTAGCACAGATACGCAGTATTTT	CASSVEGRGSTDTQYF
TRBJ2-2	NA	few	TRBV10-1	TGCGCCAGCAGTGAGAACGGGGTATCCCGTAGTAAGACCGGGGAGCTGTTTTTT	CASSENGVSRSKTGELFF
TRBJ2-5	NA	few	TRBV7-2	TGTGCCAGCAGCTTACTTTGGGGGGTCCAAGAGACCCAGTACTTC	CASSLLWGVQETQYF
TRBJ1-1	NA	NA	TRBV18	TGTGCCAGCTCACCACCATCTGAGACTGAAGCTTTCTTT	CASSPPSETEAFF
TRBJ1-3	NA	once	TRBV9	TGTGCCAGCAGCGTAGGGTCTCTAACGAGCTCTGGAAACACCATATATTTT	CASSVGSLTSSGNTIYF
TRBJ2-1	TRBD2	NA	TRBV9	TGTGCCAGCAGCGCCGGGACTAGCGACTACAATGAGCAGTTCTTC	CASSAGTSDYNEQFF
TRBJ1-1	NA	NA	TRBV6-6	TGTGCCAGCAGCCGAGACGGCGGGTACACTGAAGCTTTCTTT	CASSRDGGYTEAFF
TRBJ2-1	NA	NA	TRBV5-1	TGCGCCAGCAGCACCGGGACTTACAATGAGCAGTTCTTC	CASSTGTYNEQFF
TRBJ1-2	TRBD1	NA	TRBV4-1	TGCGCCAGCAGCCTAGCCGGACAGGGACCCTCTATCTATGGCTACACCTTC	CASSLAGQGPSIYGYTF
TRBJ2-1	NA	NA	TRBV5-6	TGTGCCAGCAGCTTGGGAGCTGCCTCTCCTACCGACAATGAGCAGTTCTTC	CASSLGAASPTDNEQFF